This is a list of T cell receptor beta chains from one sample in a study of T cells in Graves' hyperthyroidism and ophthalmopathy. MiXCR was run by TCRdb on the multiplex PCR reads, yielding one entry per CDR3 protein. The profile covers about 840,000 distinct CDR3 sequences, with over 35% appearing a single time and more than 7% taken by the ten largest. Sequencing was carried out using blood. The receptors come from a man between 18 and 29 years old with Graves' hyperthyroidism. CDR3s include the opening cysteine and the closing phenylalanine or tryptophan. Each record gives: V gene, CDR3 protein.

V gene: TRBV2
CDR3 protein: CASRGPSGPLVVTEAFF

V gene: TRBV7-9
CDR3 protein: CASSLGLGQTQYF

V gene: TRBV7-9
CDR3 protein: CASRASGKRLPNTEAFF

V gene: TRBV7-9
CDR3 protein: CASSSSDIRNTIYF

V gene: TRBV10-2
CDR3 protein: CASSVQGVPNTGELFF

V gene: TRBV12-3/TRBV12-4
CDR3 protein: CASSLESQPQHF

V gene: TRBV24-1
CDR3 protein: CATRGKPGPTDTQYF

V gene: TRBV20-1
CDR3 protein: CSARRVQGDEKLFF

V gene: TRBV29-1
CDR3 protein: CSFDRGEVAFF

V gene: TRBV5-1
CDR3 protein: CASRTGENTEAFF

V gene: TRBV15
CDR3 protein: CATRGEGPETQYF

V gene: TRBV7-2
CDR3 protein: CASSSGGTRNEQYF

V gene: TRBV5-1
CDR3 protein: CTSSSAKGQPQHF

V gene: TRBV5-4
CDR3 protein: CASTKSGGAETQYF

V gene: TRBV6-4
CDR3 protein: CASSRGGRGELFF

V gene: TRBV5-1
CDR3 protein: CASSLDPGNRFGTEAFF

V gene: TRBV12-3/TRBV12-4
CDR3 protein: CASSLGRVHTIYF

V gene: TRBV20-1
CDR3 protein: CSASGSGTGELFF

V gene: TRBV5-5
CDR3 protein: CASSLQGAVSDTQYF

V gene: TRBV9
CDR3 protein: CASSVNQGYEQYF

V gene: TRBV25-1
CDR3 protein: CARVGAYNSPLHF

V gene: TRBV7-9
CDR3 protein: CASGVAAWETQYF

V gene: TRBV29-1
CDR3 protein: CSVVRQAHEQYF

V gene: TRBV2
CDR3 protein: CASSKTGAGANVLTF

V gene: TRBV2
CDR3 protein: CASTRDRGVAEAFF

V gene: TRBV25-1
CDR3 protein: CASSVAGGDETQYF

V gene: TRBV13
CDR3 protein: CASRGQGGGYTF

V gene: TRBV5-1
CDR3 protein: CASRQGDGGNTIYF

V gene: TRBV2
CDR3 protein: CASSEDRGQGNSPLHF

V gene: TRBV12-3/TRBV12-4
CDR3 protein: CASSKRQGTVYGYTF

V gene: TRBV19
CDR3 protein: CASSIDVTEAFF

V gene: TRBV6-6
CDR3 protein: CASTSLAGAGRSYEQYF

V gene: TRBV14
CDR3 protein: CASSLRLAGTQYF

V gene: TRBV20-1
CDR3 protein: CSATVFRDNNQPQHF

V gene: TRBV7-2
CDR3 protein: CASSRVTDYQETQYF

V gene: TRBV4-1
CDR3 protein: CASSLSDGGIGYTF

V gene: TRBV6-5
CDR3 protein: CASSYSGDSFYGYTF

V gene: TRBV7-2
CDR3 protein: CASSYSISRQGWDQPQHF

V gene: TRBV12-3/TRBV12-4
CDR3 protein: CASSSGTWNQPQHF

V gene: TRBV19
CDR3 protein: CASSLTSQIPDTEAFF

V gene: TRBV2
CDR3 protein: CASVGTEAFF

V gene: TRBV7-9
CDR3 protein: CASSRDGLKQYF

V gene: TRBV29-1
CDR3 protein: CSVEKQGIEGYTF

V gene: TRBV20-1
CDR3 protein: CSARKSLLGPQHF